A selection of T cell receptor beta chains follows, all from one sample in a study of blood T cells in healthy people across ages. One entry per CDR3 protein results from TCRdb running MiXCR on the 5' RACE reads. The sample gives approximately 490,000 distinct CDR3 sequences, more than 20% of which show up once; just over 8.5% is in the top ten. This sample also appeared in a second study, on T cells of mothers and their children.

Sequenced: blood. The receptors were gathered from a boy between 10 and 17 years old in good health. Each CDR3 is given with its conserved first and last residue. Each record gives: J gene, clone size, CDR3 length, D gene, V gene, CDR3 protein, CDR3 DNA. A D gene is named only where the DNA matches it firmly. Some rows have no size entry. The others give once, few or many, or a class for an expanded clone.

TRBJ2-2	few	14	.	TRBV12-3/TRBV12-4	CASSFSGRTGELFF	TGTGCCAGCAGTTTTTCTGGTCGGACCGGGGAGCTGTTTTTT
TRBJ2-7	.	15	TRBD2	TRBV28	CASRIGGAVSYEQYF	TGTGCCAGTAGGATCGGGGGGGCGGTTTCCTACGAGCAGTACTTC
TRBJ1-2	.	13	TRBD1	TRBV12-3/TRBV12-4	CASIGDRGHGYTF	TGTGCCAGCATTGGGGACAGGGGGCATGGCTACACCTTC
TRBJ2-1	.	15	TRBD2	TRBV14	CASSSVGRARNEQLF	TGTGCCAGCAGCTCGGTCGGGAGGGCGCGTAATGAGCAGCTCTTC
TRBJ2-3	.	13	TRBD2	TRBV30	CACSGGTGDTQYF	TGTGCCTGCAGCGGGGGGACGGGAGATACGCAGTATTTT
TRBJ2-5	.	14	.	TRBV7-9	CASSWGSHQETQYF	TGTGCCAGCTCCTGGGGCAGCCACCAGGAGACCCAGTACTTC
TRBJ2-1	.	14	.	TRBV4-1	CASSHGVLGGEQFF	TGCGCCAGCAGCCACGGAGTATTAGGAGGTGAGCAGTTCTTC
TRBJ2-7	few	13	TRBD1	TRBV12-3/TRBV12-4	CASSFDRGSEQYF	TGTGCCAGCAGTTTCGACAGGGGTAGCGAGCAGTACTTC
TRBJ1-2	.	15	.	TRBV3-1	CASSQVPRGDLGYTF	TGTGCCAGCAGCCAAGTCCCCCGGGGGGATCTTGGCTACACCTTC
TRBJ2-5	.	14	.	TRBV5-1	CASRDGGLQETQYF	TGCGCCAGCAGAGACGGGGGACTCCAAGAGACCCAGTACTTC
TRBJ1-1	.	15	TRBD1	TRBV5-1	CASSPGQGAGIEAFF	TGCGCCAGCAGCCCGGGACAGGGGGCAGGTATTGAAGCTTTCTTT
TRBJ1-5	few	15	.	TRBV7-8	CASSLAWQDNQPQHF	TGTGCCAGCAGCTTAGCATGGCAAGACAATCAGCCCCAGCATTTT
TRBJ1-3	.	13	.	TRBV6-1	CASRGTVGNTIYF	TGTGCCAGCAGGGGTACAGTCGGAAACACCATATATTTT
TRBJ2-7	.	12	TRBD1	TRBV20-1	CSAWDRHPEQYF	TGCAGTGCTTGGGACAGGCATCCCGAGCAGTACTTC
TRBJ2-4	few	15	.	TRBV6-1	CASSDGRLAKNIQYF	TGTGCCAGCAGTGATGGCCGGCTAGCCAAAAACATTCAGTACTTC
TRBJ1-1	.	14	.	TRBV27	CASRFRYPNTEAFF	TGTGCCAGCAGATTCCGTTACCCGAACACTGAAGCTTTCTTT
TRBJ1-2	.	18	TRBD1	TRBV29-1	CSVELLRDRGGFGYGYTF	TGCAGCGTGGAGCTACTCCGGGACAGGGGGGGTTTTGGCTATGGCTACACCTTC
TRBJ1-2	few	18	TRBD1	TRBV4-3	CASSQGGSTGAFNYGYTF	TGCGCCAGCAGCCAGGGAGGCTCCACAGGGGCCTTTAACTATGGCTACACCTTC
TRBJ2-5	.	15	TRBD2	TRBV9	CASSVEAGAEETQYF	TGTGCCAGCAGCGTAGAAGCGGGAGCGGAGGAGACCCAGTACTTC
TRBJ2-7	.	13	.	TRBV29-1	CSVARDVSYEQYF	TGCAGCGTTGCCCGAGATGTATCCTACGAGCAGTACTTC
TRBJ1-1	.	16	.	TRBV5-1	CASSFKGGRFDTEAFF	TGCGCCAGCAGCTTTAAGGGGGGTCGTTTCGACACTGAAGCTTTCTTT
TRBJ2-7	few	14	.	TRBV27	CASSPRALTYEQYF	TGTGCCAGCAGTCCCCGGGCACTTACCTACGAGCAGTACTTC
TRBJ2-3	.	14	.	TRBV7-6	CASSSRRGADTQYF	TGTGCCAGCAGCTCCCGCAGGGGGGCAGATACGCAGTATTTT
TRBJ1-1	few	14	.	TRBV9	CASSVPPENTEAFF	TGTGCCAGCAGCGTTCCCCCAGAGAACACTGAAGCTTTCTTT
TRBJ2-3	few	15	.	TRBV3-1	CASSQDPDEKDTQYF	TGTGCCAGCAGCCAAGACCCAGACGAGAAGGATACGCAGTATTTT
TRBJ2-7	few	11	.	TRBV28	CASSARSSQYF	TGTGCCAGCAGCGCTCGCAGTTCGCAGTACTTC
TRBJ1-5	.	16	TRBD1	TRBV2	CASRTGTGASNQPQHF	TGTGCCAGCAGGACCGGGACAGGTGCGAGCAATCAGCCCCAGCATTTT
TRBJ1-6	many	15	.	TRBV7-9	CASSLRDSYNSPLHF	TGTGCCAGCAGCTTGCGGGACTCCTATAATTCACCCCTCCACTTT
TRBJ2-5	few	14	.	TRBV11-2	CASSSSRGRETQYF	TGTGCCAGCAGCTCCAGCAGGGGAAGGGAGACCCAGTACTTC
TRBJ2-5	.	14	TRBD2	TRBV6-8	CASSSQQSSGLAGF	TGTGCCAGCAGCTCGCAACAGTCGTCGGGACTAGCGGGTTTC
TRBJ2-1	.	14	TRBD1	TRBV28	CASSWDRGVNEQFF	TGTGCCAGCAGTTGGGACAGGGGCGTCAATGAGCAGTTCTTC
TRBJ1-5	.	19	TRBD1	TRBV12-3/TRBV12-4	CASSLVRGRGLSRNQPQHF	TGTGCCAGCAGTTTGGTCAGGGGAAGGGGGCTTAGTCGAAATCAGCCCCAGCATTTT
TRBJ2-7	many	16	TRBD2	TRBV18	CASSSLGAGISYEQYF	TGTGCCAGCTCATCCCTGGGAGCGGGGATCTCCTACGAGCAGTACTTC
TRBJ2-2	.	17	TRBD1	TRBV7-9	CASEGGRGLRNTGELFF	TGTGCCAGCGAAGGGGGCAGGGGGCTTCGGAACACCGGGGAGCTGTTTTTT
TRBJ2-5	.	13	.	TRBV14	CASGQGPQETQYF	TGTGCCAGCGGCCAGGGGCCACAAGAGACCCAGTACTTC
TRBJ1-4	.	14	.	TRBV20-1	CSAQRDRANEKLFF	TGCAGTGCTCAAAGGGACCGGGCTAATGAAAAACTGTTTTTT